Listed below are T cell receptor beta chains from one sample, sequenced in a study of blood T cells in healthy people across ages. TCRdb processed the 5' RACE reads anew with MiXCR; each CDR3 protein has one entry. In the table there are about 1.4 million distinct CDR3 sequences, 45% to 70% of which are singletons. Sequenced material: blood. These receptors were taken from a man between 18 and 29 years old in good health. The CDR3 runs from the conserved cysteine through the conserved F or W. The D gene is left open where the match is weak. The size entry is marked missing in some rows and otherwise reads once, few, many or a size class.

d_gene: TRBD2
abundance: .
len: 16
j_gene: TRBJ2-5
v_gene: TRBV20-1
CDR3nt: TGCAGTGCCCCAGAGAGAATAGCGGGAGTGTCAGAGACCCAGTACTTC
CDR3aa: CSAPERIAGVSETQYF

d_gene: TRBD2
abundance: .
len: 15
j_gene: TRBJ2-3
v_gene: TRBV6-6
CDR3nt: TGTGCCAGCACCCTGGGGACTAGCGGCACAGATACGCAGTATTTT
CDR3aa: CASTLGTSGTDTQYF

d_gene: .
abundance: few
len: 13
j_gene: TRBJ2-7
v_gene: TRBV29-1
CDR3nt: TGCAGCGTTGATACGGGCCCAGGGTACGAGCAGTACTTC
CDR3aa: CSVDTGPGYEQYF

d_gene: TRBD1
abundance: once
len: 18
j_gene: TRBJ2-6
v_gene: TRBV4-1
CDR3nt: TGCGCCAGCAGCCAAATCTGGGACAGGGCCTCTGGGGCCAACGTCCTGACTTTC
CDR3aa: CASSQIWDRASGANVLTF

d_gene: TRBD2
abundance: .
len: 15
j_gene: TRBJ2-5
v_gene: TRBV20-1
CDR3nt: TGCAGTGGGACTAGCGGGGAAAAATTACAAGAGACCCAGTACTTC
CDR3aa: CSGTSGEKLQETQYF

d_gene: .
abundance: .
len: 16
j_gene: TRBJ2-1
v_gene: TRBV6-2/TRBV6-3
CDR3nt: TGTGCCAGCAACAATGCGGGGCCCCGCTCCTACAATGAGCAGTTCTTC
CDR3aa: CASNNAGPRSYNEQFF

d_gene: .
abundance: .
len: 15
j_gene: TRBJ2-7
v_gene: TRBV20-1
CDR3nt: TGCAGTGCTAGAGAGCGTGTATGGGTAGCCTACGAGCAGTACTTC
CDR3aa: CSARERVWVAYEQYF

d_gene: .
abundance: many
len: 10
j_gene: TRBJ2-7
v_gene: TRBV29-1
CDR3nt: TGCAGCGTTGGGGGTTACGAGCAGTACTTC
CDR3aa: CSVGGYEQYF

d_gene: .
abundance: few
len: 16
j_gene: TRBJ2-6
v_gene: TRBV10-3
CDR3nt: TGTGCCATCAGTGAACAGGGTCCTGATGGGGCCAACGTCCTGACTTTC
CDR3aa: CAISEQGPDGANVLTF

d_gene: TRBD2
abundance: .
len: 16
j_gene: TRBJ2-3
v_gene: TRBV15
CDR3nt: TGTGCCACCAGCAGAGATAATGGCGGGAGTCGGGATACGCAGTATTTT
CDR3aa: CATSRDNGGSRDTQYF

d_gene: TRBD1
abundance: .
len: 14
j_gene: TRBJ2-7
v_gene: TRBV10-3
CDR3nt: TGTGCCATCAGTGACCCCGGACAGGGCTACGAGCAGTACTTC
CDR3aa: CAISDPGQGYEQYF

d_gene: .
abundance: .
len: 13
j_gene: TRBJ2-7
v_gene: TRBV4-1
CDR3nt: TGCGCCAGCAGCCCGGGACGGCTCATCGAGCAGTACTTC
CDR3aa: CASSPGRLIEQYF

d_gene: .
abundance: .
len: 12
j_gene: TRBJ2-5
v_gene: TRBV20-1
CDR3nt: TGCAGTGCTAGCCAAGCTCCCAATGAGCAGTACTTC
CDR3aa: CSASQAPNEQYF

d_gene: .
abundance: .
len: 13
j_gene: TRBJ2-5
v_gene: TRBV6-5
CDR3nt: TGTGCCAGCAGTTACGAACAGGGAAAGACCCAGTACTTC
CDR3aa: CASSYEQGKTQYF

d_gene: .
abundance: few
len: 14
j_gene: TRBJ2-1
v_gene: TRBV20-1
CDR3nt: TGCAGTGCTCCCTCGGGGGCCGGTTACAATGAGCAGTTCTTC
CDR3aa: CSAPSGAGYNEQFF

d_gene: .
abundance: .
len: 16
j_gene: TRBJ2-3
v_gene: TRBV24-1
CDR3nt: TGTGCCACCAGGGGAACTCAGGGCTATAGCACAGATACGCAGTATTTT
CDR3aa: CATRGTQGYSTDTQYF

d_gene: .
abundance: .
len: 14
j_gene: TRBJ1-2
v_gene: TRBV20-1
CDR3nt: TGCAGTGCACATATAAACATTGGGACGCAGCATTACACCTTC
CDR3aa: CSAHINIGTQHYTF

d_gene: TRBD1
abundance: .
len: 16
j_gene: TRBJ2-7
v_gene: TRBV3-1
CDR3nt: TGTGCCAGCAGCAACCGACAGGGCCTCATCCCCTACGAGCAGTACTTC
CDR3aa: CASSNRQGLIPYEQYF

d_gene: TRBD2
abundance: few
len: 17
j_gene: TRBJ2-3
v_gene: TRBV4-2
CDR3nt: TGTGCCAGCAGCCAAGGCCTTAGCGGGGGGGCGACAGATACGCAGTATTTT
CDR3aa: CASSQGLSGGATDTQYF

d_gene: .
abundance: few
len: 13
j_gene: TRBJ1-5
v_gene: TRBV20-1
CDR3nt: TGCAGTGCTCCCTTCCGCGGGGGTCAGCCCCAGCATTTT
CDR3aa: CSAPFRGGQPQHF

d_gene: .
abundance: .
len: 13
j_gene: TRBJ1-4
v_gene: TRBV7-2
CDR3nt: TGTGCCAGCAGCTTAGGGTCCGTCGAAAAACTGTTTTTT
CDR3aa: CASSLGSVEKLFF

d_gene: .
abundance: .
len: 14
j_gene: TRBJ2-2
v_gene: TRBV5-1
CDR3nt: TGCGCCAGCAACCCCAGGGGCGACACCGGGGAGCTGTTTTTT
CDR3aa: CASNPRGDTGELFF

d_gene: .
abundance: few
len: 14
j_gene: TRBJ2-7
v_gene: TRBV20-1
CDR3nt: TGCAGTGCTAGCGCAGACGGACCCTCCTACGAGCAGTACTTC
CDR3aa: CSASADGPSYEQYF

d_gene: .
abundance: .
len: 16
j_gene: TRBJ1-4
v_gene: TRBV6-1
CDR3nt: TGTGCCAGCAGGGGGCCAGCCATGGCACGGGATGAAAAACTGTTTTTT
CDR3aa: CASRGPAMARDEKLFF

d_gene: .
abundance: .
len: 14
j_gene: TRBJ1-1
v_gene: TRBV6-1
CDR3nt: TGTGCCAGCAGTGACTACAGGAGGAACACTGAAGCTTTCTTT
CDR3aa: CASSDYRRNTEAFF

d_gene: .
abundance: .
len: 15
j_gene: TRBJ1-4
v_gene: TRBV7-9
CDR3nt: TGTGCCAGCAGCTCCTACAGGGTGACTAATGAAAAACTGTTTTTT
CDR3aa: CASSSYRVTNEKLFF

d_gene: .
abundance: .
len: 12
j_gene: TRBJ1-3
v_gene: TRBV29-1
CDR3nt: TGCAGCGCCGGGGGGGCTGGAAACACCATATATTTT
CDR3aa: CSAGGAGNTIYF

d_gene: .
abundance: .
len: 12
j_gene: TRBJ1-5
v_gene: TRBV7-9
CDR3nt: TGTGCCAGCAGCTTCCTAGGGGAGCCCCAGCATTTT
CDR3aa: CASSFLGEPQHF

d_gene: TRBD2
abundance: .
len: 14
j_gene: TRBJ2-7
v_gene: TRBV3-1
CDR3nt: TGTGCCAGCAGCCAACGGGGAGGGCACTACGAGCAGTACTTC
CDR3aa: CASSQRGGHYEQYF

d_gene: TRBD1
abundance: .
len: 14
j_gene: TRBJ2-4
v_gene: TRBV7-8
CDR3nt: TGTGCCAGCAGCCCCGCAACAGGGGAGAACATTCAGTACTTC
CDR3aa: CASSPATGENIQYF

d_gene: .
abundance: many
len: 15
j_gene: TRBJ2-7
v_gene: TRBV7-2
CDR3nt: TGTGCCAGCAGCTTAATAAGCAGCTATACCTACGAGCAGTACTTC
CDR3aa: CASSLISSYTYEQYF

d_gene: TRBD2
abundance: few
len: 15
j_gene: TRBJ2-1
v_gene: TRBV29-1
CDR3nt: TGCAGCGTTTCCCTCAGACTAGCGGACGACAATGAGCAGTTCTTC
CDR3aa: CSVSLRLADDNEQFF

d_gene: .
abundance: .
len: 14
j_gene: TRBJ1-5
v_gene: TRBV10-3
CDR3nt: TGTGCCATCAGTGATCAGGAATTCAATCAGCCCCAGCATTTT
CDR3aa: CAISDQEFNQPQHF

d_gene: .
abundance: .
len: 13
j_gene: TRBJ2-7
v_gene: TRBV10-3
CDR3nt: TGTGCCATCAGGCTGGACAGATACAATGAGCAGTACTTC
CDR3aa: CAIRLDRYNEQYF

d_gene: .
abundance: .
len: 14
j_gene: TRBJ2-7
v_gene: TRBV19
CDR3nt: TGTGCCAGTAGCCCGGGACCCACGCGACACGAGCAGTACTTC
CDR3aa: CASSPGPTRHEQYF

d_gene: .
abundance: .
len: 16
j_gene: TRBJ2-7
v_gene: TRBV7-9
CDR3nt: TGTGCCAGCAGCAATCCAACGAATGACGGGGAATACGAGCAGTACTTC
CDR3aa: CASSNPTNDGEYEQYF

d_gene: .
abundance: .
len: 11
j_gene: TRBJ2-2
v_gene: TRBV20-1
CDR3nt: TGCAGTGCTAGATTTACCGGGGAGCTGTTTTTT
CDR3aa: CSARFTGELFF

d_gene: .
abundance: few
len: 14
j_gene: TRBJ2-7
v_gene: TRBV20-1
CDR3nt: TGCAGTGCTAGAGTACCCGGACTCCCCTACGAGCAGTACTTC
CDR3aa: CSARVPGLPYEQYF

d_gene: .
abundance: .
len: 15
j_gene: TRBJ2-3
v_gene: TRBV28
CDR3nt: TGTGCCAGCAGTTTGGCTAGCTTTGGCACAGATACGCAGTATTTT
CDR3aa: CASSLASFGTDTQYF

d_gene: .
abundance: .
len: 18
j_gene: TRBJ2-7
v_gene: TRBV7-2
CDR3nt: TGTGCCAGCAGCTTAAGTCCCTTCGGAGTAGCGGTAAACTACGAGCAGTACTTC
CDR3aa: CASSLSPFGVAVNYEQYF

d_gene: .
abundance: .
len: 13
j_gene: TRBJ1-2
v_gene: TRBV27
CDR3nt: TGTGCCAGCAGCCCAGGGGCCTCCAGCGGCTACACCTTC
CDR3aa: CASSPGASSGYTF

d_gene: .
abundance: .
len: 15
j_gene: TRBJ1-2
v_gene: TRBV21-1
CDR3nt: TGTGCCAGCAGCTCTCTAGTGGGCAGCCCGGGCGGCTACACCTTC
CDR3aa: CASSSLVGSPGGYTF

d_gene: .
abundance: .
len: 14
j_gene: TRBJ2-1
v_gene: TRBV24-1
CDR3nt: TGTGCCACCAGTGAACAGGGATTTCGCAATGAGCAGTTCTTC
CDR3aa: CATSEQGFRNEQFF

d_gene: TRBD2
abundance: .
len: 17
j_gene: TRBJ2-1
v_gene: TRBV4-2
CDR3nt: TGTGCCAGCAGCCAAGAGGACCGGGGGGGCGCCTACAATGAGCAGTTCTTC
CDR3aa: CASSQEDRGGAYNEQFF

d_gene: TRBD2
abundance: .
len: 15
j_gene: TRBJ2-1
v_gene: TRBV25-1
CDR3nt: TGTGCCAGCAGTGACAGCGGGGGTCACAACAATGAGCAGTTCTTC
CDR3aa: CASSDSGGHNNEQFF

d_gene: .
abundance: .
len: 15
j_gene: TRBJ2-7
v_gene: TRBV21-1
CDR3nt: TGTGCCAGCGGCAAAGTTAGAGAGGGGAGGTACGAGCAGTACTTC
CDR3aa: CASGKVREGRYEQYF

d_gene: .
abundance: .
len: 15
j_gene: TRBJ2-3
v_gene: TRBV7-2
CDR3nt: TGTGCCAGCAGGCAGGGGGGCCTAAGCACAGATACGCAGTATTTT
CDR3aa: CASRQGGLSTDTQYF

d_gene: .
abundance: few
len: 15
j_gene: TRBJ1-6
v_gene: TRBV20-1
CDR3nt: TGCAGTGCTAGAGTCCGAATTGAGATTAATTCACCCCTCCACTTT
CDR3aa: CSARVRIEINSPLHF

d_gene: .
abundance: few
len: 16
j_gene: TRBJ2-3
v_gene: TRBV13
CDR3nt: TGTGCCAGTGGAAACTCGGAGGAATCTAGCACAGATACGCAGTATTTT
CDR3aa: CASGNSEESSTDTQYF

d_gene: TRBD2
abundance: .
len: 16
j_gene: TRBJ2-1
v_gene: TRBV27
CDR3nt: TGTGCCAGCAGTTTATGGGGGGGTAACTCCTACAATGAGCAGTTCTTC
CDR3aa: CASSLWGGNSYNEQFF

d_gene: .
abundance: .
len: 12
j_gene: TRBJ2-5
v_gene: TRBV15
CDR3nt: TGTGCCACCAGCTTGGGTTATGGGACCCAGTACTTC
CDR3aa: CATSLGYGTQYF

d_gene: .
abundance: .
len: 13
j_gene: TRBJ2-1
v_gene: TRBV29-1
CDR3nt: TGCAGCGTTGAATCCAGGGTCCCCTATGAGCAGTTCTTC
CDR3aa: CSVESRVPYEQFF

d_gene: .
abundance: .
len: 13
j_gene: TRBJ2-1
v_gene: TRBV29-1
CDR3nt: TGCAGCGTTGCCGCGGCCGGAATTGGTGAGCAGTTCTTC
CDR3aa: CSVAAAGIGEQFF

d_gene: TRBD1
abundance: .
len: 13
j_gene: TRBJ1-2
v_gene: TRBV5-1
CDR3nt: TGCGCCAGCAGCCGGACAGGGACGGGCGGCTACACCTTC
CDR3aa: CASSRTGTGGYTF

d_gene: TRBD1
abundance: few
len: 16
j_gene: TRBJ1-2
v_gene: TRBV4-2
CDR3nt: TGTGCCAGCAGCCAAGCGGGACAGGATTTCCCATATGGCTACACCTTC
CDR3aa: CASSQAGQDFPYGYTF

d_gene: .
abundance: .
len: 12
j_gene: TRBJ2-7
v_gene: TRBV9
CDR3nt: TGTGCCAGCAGCGGAAACTTGAACGAGCAGTACTTC
CDR3aa: CASSGNLNEQYF

d_gene: TRBD1
abundance: few
len: 13
j_gene: TRBJ2-7
v_gene: TRBV20-1
CDR3nt: TGCAGTGCTAGGATGAACAGGGGCGGCGAGCAGTACTTC
CDR3aa: CSARMNRGGEQYF

d_gene: .
abundance: few
len: 13
j_gene: TRBJ2-2
v_gene: TRBV4-3
CDR3nt: TGCGCCAGCAGCCAAACCGAAACCGGGGAGCTGTTTTTT
CDR3aa: CASSQTETGELFF

d_gene: .
abundance: .
len: 13
j_gene: TRBJ2-7
v_gene: TRBV30
CDR3nt: TGTGCCTGGACTAGAGGAAGTTCCTACGAGCAGTACTTC
CDR3aa: CAWTRGSSYEQYF

d_gene: .
abundance: .
len: 14
j_gene: TRBJ1-1
v_gene: TRBV3-1
CDR3nt: TGTGCCAGCAGCCGAATTCTTCCGGGCACTGAAGCTTTCTTT
CDR3aa: CASSRILPGTEAFF